The 27 T cell receptor beta chains in this list originate from one sample, sequenced in a study of Tregs in tolerant kidney transplant recipients. Using immunoSEQ multiplex PCR, the repertoire was profiled, and TCRdb retains in-frame clones only, with some absent. The repertoire holds around 16,000 clones, with approximately 94% as singletons. The sample consisted of CD8+ T cells from blood. These receptors were obtained from a human donor in good health.

This chain connects TRBV4-3 to TRBJ2-1, with D uncertain. The CDR3 runs 15 residues. CDR1 is LGHNA and CDR2 is YSLEER in the germline V gene. Trimming removed 3 bases from V and 2 bases from J, with 11 bases in between. The CDR3: CASSQSGETYNEQFF. In nucleotides, the CDR3 is TGCGCCAGCAGCCAGAGTGGGGAAACCTACAATGAGCAGTTCTTC.

This chain links TRBV4-1 with TRBJ1-2; D is undetermined. CDR1 is MGHRA and CDR2 is YSYEKL in the germline V gene. The CDR3 contains 15 residues. Trimming removed 0 bases at V and 3 bases at J, with 11 bases between. For the CDR3, the DNA is TGCGCCAGCAGCCAAGAAAAGTCGCTAGACTATGGCTACACCTTC. It is translated as CASSQEKSLDYGYTF.

The V call is TRBV7-6, the J call TRBJ2-3, with D possibly TRBD1 on 5 matching bases. The germline V and J ends were trimmed by 4 bases and 2 bases, with 13 bases remaining between them. The CDR3 sequence is 15 residues long. Germline V CDR1 and CDR2: SGHVS, FNYEAQ. CDR3 in amino acids: CASSSTDKLTDTQYF. The CDR3 coding sequence is TGTGCCAGCAGCTCCACGGACAAACTCACAGATACGCAGTATTTT.

V and J are TRBV29-1 and TRBJ1-2; TRBD1 matches 8 bases. V lost 6 bases and J lost 3; bases outside the gene matches: 30. This CDR3 has 21 amino acids. Germline CDR1 is SQVTM and CDR2 is ANQGSEA. Here the CDR3 reads CSVDDRGVPRGCSRGDYGYTF. The CDR3 bases are TGCAGCGTAGACGACAGGGGCGTCCCGCGAGGCTGCTCGAGGGGGGACTATGGCTACACCTTC.

Of note for this clone: Other DNA sequences from this sample encode an identical CDR3 as well. This chain links TRBV7-9 with TRBJ2-1; D is unresolved. The V gene lost 1 base and the J gene lost 6 bases, with 4 bases spanning the gap. This CDR3 is 12 amino acids long. Germline assignment: CDR1 SEHNR and CDR2 FQNEAQ (reference sequence). The CDR3 nucleotides are TGTGCCAGCAGCTTAGGTTCCAATGAGCAGTTCTTC. This encodes CASSLGSNEQFF.

This chain joins TRBV10-3 and TRBJ2-7; tentatively, D is TRBD1 (7 bases). The CDR3 totals 14 residues. Trimming shortened V by 2 bases and J by 4 bases, and 12 bases separated the two germline ends. Germline-derived CDR1 and CDR2 are ENHRY and SYGVKD. The CDR3 here is CAISEQGGTYEQYF. In nucleotides, the CDR3 is TGTGCCATCAGTGAGCAGGGGGGTACGTACGAGCAGTACTTC.

The chain links TRBV7-2 to TRBJ2-1; D is unclear. V lost 8 bases and J 6 bases, leaving 14 bases between the germline ends. This CDR3 is 13 amino acids long. CDR1 is SGHTA and CDR2 is FQGNSA in the germline V gene. The CDR3 is CASGRIGANEQFF. The CDR3 nucleotides read TGTGCCAGCGGCCGAATCGGAGCCAATGAGCAGTTCTTC.

The rearrangement links TRBV27 to TRBJ2-1; D possibly corresponds to TRBD2 (6 bases). V was cut by 2 bases and J by 10 bases, with 21 bases left in between. This CDR3 is 16 amino acids long. Germline V gene sequence: CDR1 MNHEY, CDR2 SMNVEV (reference sequence). This CDR3 is CASSLVRGWGTGEQFF. CDR3 DNA sequence: TGTGCCAGCAGTTTAGTTCGGGGGTGGGGGACGGGAGAGCAGTTCTTC.

The rearrangement joins TRBV25-1 to TRBJ2-1; D remains unclear. The germline CDR1 and CDR2 sequences are MGHDK and SYGVNS. This CDR3 has 11 amino acids. Trimming removed 3 bases at V and 8 bases at J, with 5 bases between. CDR3 region: CASSESHEQFF. As DNA, the CDR3 is TGTGCCAGCAGTGAGAGCCATGAGCAGTTCTTC.

The chain is built from TRBV4-1 and TRBJ1-4, with 7 bases matching TRBD1. CDR3 size: 15 residues. V lost 1 base to trimming and J lost 5 bases; unmatched junction nucleotides: 4. Germline loops: CDR1 MGHRA, CDR2 YSYEKL. The CDR3 protein is CASSQGTGLNEKLFF. CDR3 DNA sequence: TGCGCCAGCAGCCAAGGGACAGGACTCAATGAAAAACTGTTTTTT.

The chain uses TRBV6-5 and TRBJ2-1; TRBD1 or TRBD2 may be the D gene (5 bases each). The V gene's germline CDR1 is MNHEY and CDR2 SVGAGI. Trimming removed 0 bases from V and 8 bases from J, with 17 bases in between. CDR3 length equals 16 residues. The DNA of the CDR3 is TGTGCCAGCAGTTACTCGACTCGTACGGGGCCGGATGAGCAGTTCTTC. Translating it yields CASSYSTRTGPDEQFF.

This sequence joins TRBV7-8 and TRBJ2-7, with D perhaps TRBD2 (5 bases). The CDR3 is made up of 21 amino acids. Trimming stripped 5 bases from V and 4 bases from J, with 36 bases between. Germline CDR1 is SGHVS and CDR2 is FQNEAQ. The CDR3 bases are TGTGCCAGCAGCCCCGATCCGGGAAGCTTCCGTCCCCACCACACAAGATACGAGCAGTACTTC. Its protein product is CASSPDPGSFRPHHTRYEQYF.

This chain joins TRBV5-1 and TRBJ2-3; D unresolved. V was clipped by 4 bases and J by 6 bases, with 15 bases between them. Germline CDR1 is SGHRS and CDR2 is YFSETQ. CDR3 size: 14 residues. The CDR3 DNA follows: TGCGCCAGCAGCCGATTGACTGCCACCGATACGCAGTATTTT. Its translation is CASSRLTATDTQYF.

The chain uses TRBV7-3 and TRBJ2-2, with 8 bases that match TRBD2. V was clipped by 2 bases and J by 7 bases; unmatched bases: 9. CDR1 and CDR2 (germline): SGHTA, FQGTGA. The CDR3 has 16 residues. The CDR3 is CASSLYVAGKGGELFF. The CDR3 region has the DNA TGTGCCAGCAGCTTATATGTAGCGGGAAAGGGCGGGGAGCTGTTTTTT.

This chain uses TRBV9 with TRBJ2-1, with 9 nucleotides matching TRBD2. The CDR3 spans 18 residues. V lost 0 bases, J lost 2 bases, and 9 bases stayed unmatched. Germline values: CDR1 SGDLS, CDR2 YYNGEE. CDR3 residues: CASSVASGLAKTYNEQFF. The CDR3 nucleotides are TGTGCCAGCAGCGTAGCGTCGGGACTAGCAAAAACCTACAATGAGCAGTTCTTC.

The V and J genes are TRBV27 and TRBJ2-1; D possibly corresponds to TRBD2 (6 bases). CDR3 length: 11 residues. V was cut by 8 bases and J by 6 bases, with 8 bases left in between. CDR1 MNHEY and CDR2 SMNVEV come from the germline V gene (reference sequence). The CDR3 reads CASSRGNEQFF. In nucleotides, the CDR3 is TGTGCCAGCTCGCGGGGCAATGAGCAGTTCTTC.

V is TRBV7-6 and J is TRBJ1-2, with TRBD1 matching 9 bases. Per germline, CDR1 SGHVS and CDR2 FNYEAQ. This CDR3 region has 16 residues. V lost 0 bases, J lost 5 bases, and 7 bases stayed unmatched. CDR3 residues: CASSLAPGTGKYGYTF. The CDR3 DNA follows: TGTGCCAGCAGCTTAGCGCCCGGGACAGGGAAATATGGCTACACCTTC.

The chain couples TRBV27 to TRBJ2-1; weak D call: TRBD2 (6 bases). Trimming shortened V by 4 bases and J by 10 bases, and 14 bases separated the two germline ends. The CDR3 is made up of 13 amino acids. CDR1 and CDR2 from the germline V gene are MNHEY and SMNVEV (reference sequence). The DNA of the CDR3 is TGTGCCAGCAGTTATACGGGGAGGCAGGAGCAGTTCTTC. This translates into CASSYTGRQEQFF.

In this sample, this clone turned up once. The chain carries TRBV5-5 and TRBJ1-3; 7 positions agree with TRBD1. This CDR3 region has 17 residues. J was trimmed by 4 bases and V by 4 bases; bases with no gene match: 14. From germline, CDR1 is SGHKS and CDR2 YYEKEE (reference sequence). The CDR3 sequence is CASSVSGTARPGNTIYF. The CDR3 nucleotides read TGTGCCAGCAGCGTGTCCGGGACAGCGAGACCAGGAAACACCATATATTTT. Based on the CDR3 plus reference TRBV5-5 and TRBJ1-3, the full variable domain is DAGVTQSPTHLIKTRGQQVTLRCSPISGHKSVSWYQQVLGQGPQFIFQYYEKEERGRGNFPDRFSARQFPNYSSELNVNALLLGDSALYLCASSVSGTARPGNTIYFGEGSWLTVV.

This chain connects TRBV6-6 to TRBJ2-1; weak D call: TRBD1 (5 bases). CDR1 MNHNY and CDR2 SVGAGI come from the germline V gene (reference sequence). The CDR3 is 15 residues long. The V end was cut by 4 bases, the J end by 3 bases, with 13 bases between. The chain's CDR3 is CASSFRQTNYNEQFF. The CDR3 DNA reads as TGTGCCAGCAGTTTTCGACAGACGAACTACAATGAGCAGTTCTTC.

The rearrangement uses TRBV4-1 and TRBJ2-7; 10 bases map to TRBD2. The CDR3 contains 16 residues. V was pared by 6 bases and J by 5 bases, with 13 bases of the junction left unmatched. In germline, CDR1 is MGHRA, CDR2 YSYEKL. CDR3 sequence: CASSQKTGTSADEQYF. CDR3 in DNA: TGCGCCAGCAGTCAAAAGACCGGGACTAGCGCGGACGAGCAGTACTTC.

V and J are TRBV7-6 and TRBJ2-3; 10 bases align to TRBD2. The V segment lost 5 bases and the J segment 12 bases; nucleotides outside the gene matches: 14. From germline, CDR1 is SGHVS and CDR2 FNYEAQ. The length of the CDR3 is 15 residues. CDR3 sequence reads: CASSNQGASGRTQYF. The CDR3, as DNA: TGTGCCAGCAGCAACCAGGGTGCTAGCGGGAGAACACAGTATTTT.

The chain joins TRBV5-1 to TRBJ2-7, with 8 positions matching TRBD1. The ends lost 4 bases at V and 3 bases at J; junction bases unmatched: 6. The CDR3 runs to 14 residues. Germline CDR1 and CDR2: SGHRS and YFSETQ. The CDR3 here is CASSAGQEGYEQYF. The CDR3 nucleotides read TGCGCCAGCAGCGCGGGACAGGAGGGCTACGAGCAGTACTTC.

The chain employs TRBV25-1 and TRBJ1-1; D gene uncertain. The CDR3 consists of 11 residues. Germline V gene sequence: CDR1 MGHDK, CDR2 SYGVNS. V lost 3 bases and J lost 11, with 10 bases in between. CDR3: CASSDFGLAFF. DNA of the CDR3: TGTGCCAGCAGTGACTTCGGATTGGCTTTCTTT.

CDR3 nucleotides: TGTGCCAGCAGTCCACTAGCGGAGCTAAACACCGGGGAGCTGTTTTTT. It codes for CASSPLAELNTGELFF. J is TRBJ2-2 and V is TRBV27; TRBD2 aligns across 8 bases. Germline V gene data show CDR1 as MNHEY and CDR2 as SMNVEV (reference sequence). The CDR3 covers 16 residues. J lost 2 bases, V lost 5 bases, and 7 bases had no gene match.

The rearrangement joins TRBV2 to TRBJ1-5; D is possibly TRBD1 (5 bases). Trimming removed 7 bases from V and 1 base from J, with 11 bases in between. CDR1 and CDR2 from the germline V gene are SNHLY and FYNNEI. CDR3 length: 14 residues. This CDR3 is CASMGGGSNQPQHF. The CDR3, as DNA: TGTGCCAGCATGGGGGGAGGAAGCAATCAGCCCCAGCATTTT.

This chain uses TRBV27 with TRBJ2-1; 7 bases line up with TRBD2. From germline, CDR1 is MNHEY and CDR2 SMNVEV (reference sequence). The CDR3 is 18 residues long. The V gene end was trimmed by 6 bases and the J gene end by 0 bases; junction bases not matched to a gene: 14. CDR3 residues: CASSVGLAELNSYNEQFF. The CDR3 DNA sequence: TGTGCCAGCAGCGTAGGGCTAGCGGAGCTAAACTCCTACAATGAGCAGTTCTTC.